This T cell receptor beta chain was captured by sequencing in a study of cytomegalovirus exposure and HLA in healthy donors. The study's findings and limits: A later analysis linked a missense DCLRE1C variant to TCR beta V- and J-gene trimming. When analyzed later, the rates of TCR association showed variation by HLA locus, with DRB1 the most and HLA-C the fewest. Across all donors, roughly uniform sequencing depth was an assumption of the presence/absence analyses.

The CDR3 contains 18 residues. The J segment lost 4 bases and the V segment lost 6 bases, leaving 16 bases of the junction unmatched. The germline V gene has CDR1 MNHEY and CDR2 SMNVEV (reference sequence). PCR used 60 Vbeta primers and 13 Jbeta primers. TCRdb's table, derived via immunoSEQ multiplex PCR, lists solely in-frame clones and lacks some. The sample shows 150,000 or so clones, roughly 84% of them seen only once. This clone appeared a single time. Its antigen is undetermined. Sequencing was done on a sample of PBMCs. V and J are TRBV27 and TRBJ2-7; TRBD2 agrees at 12 bases. This TCR was sampled from a male donor in good health and CMV-seronegative. The CDR3 nucleotides are TGTGCCAGCAGAGGCCTAGCGGGAGGGCTGGGGAACCCATACGAGCAGTACTTC. It codes for CASRGLAGGLGNPYEQYF.